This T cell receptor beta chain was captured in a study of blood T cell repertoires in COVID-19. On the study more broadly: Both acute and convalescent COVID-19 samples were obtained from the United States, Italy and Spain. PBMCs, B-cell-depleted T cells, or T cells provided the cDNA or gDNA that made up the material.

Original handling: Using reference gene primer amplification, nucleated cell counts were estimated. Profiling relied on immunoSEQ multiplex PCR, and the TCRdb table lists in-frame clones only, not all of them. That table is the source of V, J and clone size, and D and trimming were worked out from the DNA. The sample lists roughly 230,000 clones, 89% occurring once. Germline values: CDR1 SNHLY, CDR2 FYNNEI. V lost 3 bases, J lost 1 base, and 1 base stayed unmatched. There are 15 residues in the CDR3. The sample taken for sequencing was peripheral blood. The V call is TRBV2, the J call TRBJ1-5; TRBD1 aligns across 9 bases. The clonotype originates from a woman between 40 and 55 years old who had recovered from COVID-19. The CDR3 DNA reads TGTGCCAGCAGTGAGGGACAGGGAAGCAATCAGCCCCAGCATTTT. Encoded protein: CASSEGQGSNQPQHF.